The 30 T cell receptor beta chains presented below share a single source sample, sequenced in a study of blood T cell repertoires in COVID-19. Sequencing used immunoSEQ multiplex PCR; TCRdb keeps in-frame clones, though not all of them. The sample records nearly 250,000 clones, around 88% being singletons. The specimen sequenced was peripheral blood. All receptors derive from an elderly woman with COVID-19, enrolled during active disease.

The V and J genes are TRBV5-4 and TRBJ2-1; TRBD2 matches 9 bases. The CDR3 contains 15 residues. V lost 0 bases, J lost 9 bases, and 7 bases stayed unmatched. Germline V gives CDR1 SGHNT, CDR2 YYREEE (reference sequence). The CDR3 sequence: CASSLDQRGVAEQFF. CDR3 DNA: TGTGCCAGCAGCTTGGACCAGCGGGGGGTGGCTGAGCAGTTCTTC.

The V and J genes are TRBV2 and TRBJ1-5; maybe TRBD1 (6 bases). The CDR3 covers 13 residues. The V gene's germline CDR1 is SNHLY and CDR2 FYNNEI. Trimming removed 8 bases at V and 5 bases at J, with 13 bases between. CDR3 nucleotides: TGTGCCAGCCTACAGGGACGCGATCAGCCCCAGCATTTT. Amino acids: CASLQGRDQPQHF.

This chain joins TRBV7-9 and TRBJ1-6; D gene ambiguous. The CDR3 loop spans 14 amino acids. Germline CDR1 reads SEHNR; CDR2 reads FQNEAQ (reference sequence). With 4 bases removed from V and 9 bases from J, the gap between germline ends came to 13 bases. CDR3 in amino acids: CASSWEGLGSPLHF. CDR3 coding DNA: TGTGCCAGCAGCTGGGAGGGTCTCGGTTCACCCCTCCACTTT.

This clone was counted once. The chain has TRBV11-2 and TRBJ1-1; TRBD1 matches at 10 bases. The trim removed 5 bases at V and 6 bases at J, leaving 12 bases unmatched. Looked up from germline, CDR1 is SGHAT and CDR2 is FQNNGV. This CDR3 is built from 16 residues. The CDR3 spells CASSLIKGQGKAEAFF. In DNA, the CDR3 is TGTGCCAGCAGCCTAATTAAGGGACAGGGGAAAGCTGAAGCTTTCTTT.

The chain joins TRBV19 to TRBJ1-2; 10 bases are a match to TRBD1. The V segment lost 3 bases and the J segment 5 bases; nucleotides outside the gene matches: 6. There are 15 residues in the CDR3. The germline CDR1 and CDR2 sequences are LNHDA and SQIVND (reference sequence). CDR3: CASSIPDRGKYGYTF. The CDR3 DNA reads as TGTGCCAGTAGTATTCCGGACAGGGGGAAATATGGCTACACCTTC.

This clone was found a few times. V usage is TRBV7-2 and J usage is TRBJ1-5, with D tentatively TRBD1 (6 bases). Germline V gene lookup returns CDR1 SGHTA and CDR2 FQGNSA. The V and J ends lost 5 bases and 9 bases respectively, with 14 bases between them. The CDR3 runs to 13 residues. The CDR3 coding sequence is TGTGCCAGCAGCACCTCGGACAGAGTGCCCCAGCATTTT. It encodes CASSTSDRVPQHF.

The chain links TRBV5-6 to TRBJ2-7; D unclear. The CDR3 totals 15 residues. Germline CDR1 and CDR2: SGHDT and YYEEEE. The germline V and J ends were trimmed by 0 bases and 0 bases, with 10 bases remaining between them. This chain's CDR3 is CASSLVGSSSYEQYV. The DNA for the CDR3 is TGTGCCAGCAGCTTGGTGGGTTCTAGCTCCTACGAGCAGTACGTC.

As DNA, the CDR3 is TGCGCCAGCAGCTCGGGAGACAATCAGCCCCAGCATTTT. This sequence encodes CASSSGDNQPQHF. The gene calls are TRBV5-1 and TRBJ1-5; the D is unclear. Germline CDR1 SGHRS, CDR2 YFSETQ. The CDR3 is 13 amino acids. V lost 3 bases, J lost 3 bases, and 7 bases lay in between.

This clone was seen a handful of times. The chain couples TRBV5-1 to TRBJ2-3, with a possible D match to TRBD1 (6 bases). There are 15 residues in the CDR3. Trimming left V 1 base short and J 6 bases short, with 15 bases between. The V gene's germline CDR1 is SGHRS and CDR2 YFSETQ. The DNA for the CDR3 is TGCGCCAGCAGCTTGAAGGGGCAGGGGATCGATACGCAGTATTTT. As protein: CASSLKGQGIDTQYF.

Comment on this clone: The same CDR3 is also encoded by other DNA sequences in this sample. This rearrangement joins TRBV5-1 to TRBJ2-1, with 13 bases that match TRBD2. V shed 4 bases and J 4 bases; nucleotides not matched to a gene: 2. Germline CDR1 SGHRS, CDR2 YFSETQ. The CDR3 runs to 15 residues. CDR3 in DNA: TGCGCCAGCAGCCTGACTAGCGGGGGGTACAATGAGCAGTTCTTC. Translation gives CASSLTSGGYNEQFF.

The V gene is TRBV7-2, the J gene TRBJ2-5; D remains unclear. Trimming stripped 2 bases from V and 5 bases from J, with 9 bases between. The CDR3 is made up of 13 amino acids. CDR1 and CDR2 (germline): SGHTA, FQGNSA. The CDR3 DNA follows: TGTGCCAGCAGCTTAAGAGGCTCGGAGACCCAGTACTTC. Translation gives CASSLRGSETQYF.

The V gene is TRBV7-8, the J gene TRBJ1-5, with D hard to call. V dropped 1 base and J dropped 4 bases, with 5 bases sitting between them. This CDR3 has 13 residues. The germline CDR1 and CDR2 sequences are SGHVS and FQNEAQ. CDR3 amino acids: CASSLVENQPQHF. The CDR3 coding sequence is TGTGCCAGCAGCTTAGTGGAGAATCAGCCCCAGCATTTT. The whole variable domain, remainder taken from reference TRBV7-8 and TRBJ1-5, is GAGVSQSPRYKVAKRGQDVALRCDPISGHVSLFWYQQALGQGPEFLTYFQNEAQLDKSGLPSDRFFAERPEGSVSTLKIQRTQQEDSAVYLCASSLVENQPQHFGDGTRLSIL.

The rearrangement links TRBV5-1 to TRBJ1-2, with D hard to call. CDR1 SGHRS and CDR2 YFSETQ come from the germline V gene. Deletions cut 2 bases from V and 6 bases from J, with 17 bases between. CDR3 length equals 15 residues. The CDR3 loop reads CASSLFQAGVNGYTF. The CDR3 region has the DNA TGCGCCAGCAGCTTATTTCAGGCCGGGGTGAATGGCTACACCTTC.

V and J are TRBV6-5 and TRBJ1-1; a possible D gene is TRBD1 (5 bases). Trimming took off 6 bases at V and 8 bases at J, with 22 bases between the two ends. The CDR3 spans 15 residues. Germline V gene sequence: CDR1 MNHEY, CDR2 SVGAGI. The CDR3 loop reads CASSGVPGVRREAFF. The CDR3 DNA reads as TGTGCCAGCAGCGGGGTACCGGGGGTCAGGCGAGAAGCTTTCTTT.

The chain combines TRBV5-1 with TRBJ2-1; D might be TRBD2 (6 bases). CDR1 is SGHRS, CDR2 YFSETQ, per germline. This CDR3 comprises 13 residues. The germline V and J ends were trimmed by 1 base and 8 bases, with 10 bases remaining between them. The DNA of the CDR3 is TGCGCCAGCAGCTTGCGGGGGTTAGATGAGCAGTTCTTC. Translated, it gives CASSLRGLDEQFF.

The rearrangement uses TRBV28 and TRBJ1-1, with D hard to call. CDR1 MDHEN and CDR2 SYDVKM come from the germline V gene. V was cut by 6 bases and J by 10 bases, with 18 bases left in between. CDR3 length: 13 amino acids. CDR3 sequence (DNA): TGTGCCAGCAGCCTAGCACAGTTGGGGAGAGCTTTCTTT. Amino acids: CASSLAQLGRAFF.

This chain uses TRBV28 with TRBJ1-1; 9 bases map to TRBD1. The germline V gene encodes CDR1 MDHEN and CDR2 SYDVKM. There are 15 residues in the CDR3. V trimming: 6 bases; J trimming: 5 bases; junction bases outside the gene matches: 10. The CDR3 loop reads CASRPHGQGRTEAFF. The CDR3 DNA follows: TGTGCCAGCAGACCCCATGGACAGGGGCGGACTGAAGCTTTCTTT.

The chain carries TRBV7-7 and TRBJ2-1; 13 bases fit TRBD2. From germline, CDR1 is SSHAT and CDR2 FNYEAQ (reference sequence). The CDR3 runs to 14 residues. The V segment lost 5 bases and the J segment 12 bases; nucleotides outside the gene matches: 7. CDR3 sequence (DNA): TGTGCCAGCAGCGCCACTAGCGGGGGGGCCTCGCAGTTCTTC. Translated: CASSATSGGASQFF. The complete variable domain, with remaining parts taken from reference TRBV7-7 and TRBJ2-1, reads GAGVSQSPRYKVTKRGQDVTLRCDPISSHATLYWYQQALGQGPEFLTYFNYEAQPDKSGLPSDRFSAERPEGSISTLTIQRTEQRDSAMYRCASSATSGGASQFFGPGTRLTVL.

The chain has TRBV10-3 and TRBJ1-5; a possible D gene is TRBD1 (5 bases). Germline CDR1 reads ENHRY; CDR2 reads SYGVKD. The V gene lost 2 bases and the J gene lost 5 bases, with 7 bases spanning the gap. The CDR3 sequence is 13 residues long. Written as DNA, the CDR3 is TGTGCCATCAGTGAGGACAGAGATCAGCCCCAGCATTTT. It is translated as CAISEDRDQPQHF.

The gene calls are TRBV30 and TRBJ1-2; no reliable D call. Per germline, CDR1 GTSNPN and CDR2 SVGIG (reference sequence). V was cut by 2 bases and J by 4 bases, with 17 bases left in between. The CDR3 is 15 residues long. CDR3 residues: CAWSNVYAGPYGYTF. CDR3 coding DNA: TGTGCCTGGAGTAATGTATATGCGGGCCCCTATGGCTACACCTTC.

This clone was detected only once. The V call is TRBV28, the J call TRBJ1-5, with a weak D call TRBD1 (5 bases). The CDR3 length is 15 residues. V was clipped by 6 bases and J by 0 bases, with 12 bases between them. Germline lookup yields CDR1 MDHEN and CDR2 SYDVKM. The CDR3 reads CASSPDKFSNQPQHF. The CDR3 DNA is TGTGCCAGCAGCCCGGACAAGTTTAGCAATCAGCCCCAGCATTTT.

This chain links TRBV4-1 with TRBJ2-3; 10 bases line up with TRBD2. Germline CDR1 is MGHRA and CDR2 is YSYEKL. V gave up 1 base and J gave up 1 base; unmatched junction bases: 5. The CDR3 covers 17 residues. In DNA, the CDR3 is TGCGCCAGCAGCCAAGGTCTAGCGGGGGAGCGCACAGATACGCAGTATTTT. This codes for CASSQGLAGERTDTQYF.

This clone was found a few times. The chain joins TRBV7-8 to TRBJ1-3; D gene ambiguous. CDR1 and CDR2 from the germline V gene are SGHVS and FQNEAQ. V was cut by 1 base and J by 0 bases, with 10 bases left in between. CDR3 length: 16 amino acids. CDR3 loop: CASSLVVGTSGNTIYF. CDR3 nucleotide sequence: TGTGCCAGCAGCTTAGTGGTCGGTACCTCTGGAAACACCATATATTTT.

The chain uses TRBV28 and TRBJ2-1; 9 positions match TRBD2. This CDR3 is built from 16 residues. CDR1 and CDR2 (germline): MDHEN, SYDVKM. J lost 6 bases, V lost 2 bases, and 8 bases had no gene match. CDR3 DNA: TGTGCCAGCAGTTTAAGCGGGGCTAGCGGGGTCAATGAGCAGTTCTTC. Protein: CASSLSGASGVNEQFF.

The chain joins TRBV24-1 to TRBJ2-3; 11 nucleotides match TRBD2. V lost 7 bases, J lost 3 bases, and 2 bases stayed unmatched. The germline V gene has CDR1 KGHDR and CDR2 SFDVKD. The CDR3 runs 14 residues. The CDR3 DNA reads TGTGCCACCAGACTAGCGGGGGATACAGATACGCAGTATTTT. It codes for CATRLAGDTDTQYF.

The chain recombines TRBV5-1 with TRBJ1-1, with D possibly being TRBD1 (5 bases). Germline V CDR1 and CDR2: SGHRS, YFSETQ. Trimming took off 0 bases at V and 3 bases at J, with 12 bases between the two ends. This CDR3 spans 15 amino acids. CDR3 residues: CASSLDVGQDTEAFF. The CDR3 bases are TGCGCCAGCAGCTTGGATGTGGGGCAGGACACTGAAGCTTTCTTT.

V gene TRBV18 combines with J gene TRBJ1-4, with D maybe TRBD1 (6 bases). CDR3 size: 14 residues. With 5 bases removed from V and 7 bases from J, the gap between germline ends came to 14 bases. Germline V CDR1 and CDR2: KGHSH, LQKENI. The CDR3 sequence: CASSTTGPPEKLFF. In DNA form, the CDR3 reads TGTGCCAGCTCAACGACAGGTCCTCCTGAAAAACTGTTTTTT. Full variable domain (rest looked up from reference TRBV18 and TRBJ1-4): NAGVMQNPRHLVRRRGQEARLRCSPMKGHSHVYWYRQLPEEGLKFMVYLQKENIIDESGMPKERFSAEFPKEGPSILRIQQVVRGDSAAYFCASSTTGPPEKLFFGSGTQLSVL.

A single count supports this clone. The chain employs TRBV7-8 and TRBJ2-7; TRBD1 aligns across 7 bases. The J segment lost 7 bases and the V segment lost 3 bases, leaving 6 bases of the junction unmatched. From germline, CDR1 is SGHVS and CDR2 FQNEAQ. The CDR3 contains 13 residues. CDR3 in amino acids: CASSLGTADEQYV. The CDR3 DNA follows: TGTGCCAGCAGCTTGGGGACAGCTGATGAGCAGTACGTC.

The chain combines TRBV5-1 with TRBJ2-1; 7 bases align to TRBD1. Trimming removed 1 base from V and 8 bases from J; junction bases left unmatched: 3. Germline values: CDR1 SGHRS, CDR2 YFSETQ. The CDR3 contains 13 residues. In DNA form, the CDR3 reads TGCGCCAGCAGCTTGCTCCAGGGGGATGAGCAGTTCTTC. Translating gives CASSLLQGDEQFF.

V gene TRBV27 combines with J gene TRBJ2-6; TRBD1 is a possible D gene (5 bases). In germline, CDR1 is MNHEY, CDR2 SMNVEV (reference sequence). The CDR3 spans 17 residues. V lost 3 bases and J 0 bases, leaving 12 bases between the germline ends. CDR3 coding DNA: TGTGCCAGCAGTTTCGACAGACTTAGCTCTGGGGCCAACGTCCTGACTTTC. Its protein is CASSFDRLSSGANVLTF.